Here is one T cell receptor beta chain with its context. Its antigen is not known. The data stem from a study of OX40 agonist ivuxolimab in advanced cancers. Study details: Every 2 weeks, patients got intravenous ivuxolimab at one of six dose levels (0.01-10 mg/kg). Of mixed ages from about 20 to 80 and averaging about 60 years, the group was more than 65% male.

Patients who had autoimmune disease history or got systemic immunosuppression were left out. Broader study findings: On average, CD8+ T cells had more expanded clones than CD4+.

Libraries were prepared by immunoSEQ multiplex PCR; TCRdb keeps only in-frame clonotypes and omits some of them. The sample lists tens of thousands of clones, around nine tenths occurring once. The origin of this receptor is an adult with an advanced solid tumor such as melanoma, head and neck, liver or kidney cancer. Specimen: CD4+ or CD8+ T cells sorted from blood, collected in a trial of the OX40 agonist ivuxolimab.

The CDR3 spells CASSFSERETQYF. In nucleotides, the CDR3 is TGTGCCAGCAGTTTCTCTGAACGGGAGACCCAGTACTTC. The V and J genes are TRBV27 and TRBJ2-5; the D is unclear. CDR3 length: 13 residues. Germline V gene sequence: CDR1 MNHEY, CDR2 SMNVEV (reference sequence). V shed 3 bases and J shed 5 bases, with 10 bases lying between them.